These T cell receptor beta chains were read from a single sample in a study of PD-1 blockade in classical Hodgkin lymphoma. The repertoire was sequenced with immunoSEQ multiplex PCR; TCRdb's copy has only in-frame clones and lacks some. This repertoire shows more than 40,000 clones, roughly 80% found once; its top ten account for around 20%. The sequencing here drew on peripheral blood mononuclear cells (PBMCs), taken at baseline. The receptors shown here come from a human donor with classical Hodgkin lymphoma. CDR3s leave out the opening cysteine and the closing phenylalanine or tryptophan. The D gene is left open where the match is weak.

v_call,j_call,d_call,cdr3_aa
TRBV5-6,TRBJ2-5,TRBD2,ASSSAGGPETQY
TRBV18,TRBJ2-7,NA,ASSPPSAASYEQY
TRBV19,TRBJ2-3,TRBD1,ASSRGTGASDTQY
TRBV4-2,TRBJ2-1,NA,ASSQPVNRDFSYNEQF
TRBV4-3,TRBJ2-1,NA,ASSQAGGHEQF
TRBV4-3,TRBJ2-7,NA,ASSPPGTRDEQY
TRBV7-9,TRBJ1-1,NA,ASSPGPSTEAF
TRBV5-4,TRBJ2-5,NA,ASNPWTGMEETQY
TRBV4-2,TRBJ2-3,TRBD2,ASSQRGEGTDTQY
TRBV10-3,TRBJ2-2,TRBD1,AISDWDREGGELF